This is a list of T cell receptor beta chains from one sample in a study of blood T cell repertoires in COVID-19. TCRdb's table, derived via immunoSEQ multiplex PCR, lists solely in-frame clones and lacks some. The sample records a few hundred thousand clones, about 83% being singletons. Sequenced input: PBMCs or T cells enriched from blood (not recorded which). The receptors come from a middle-aged woman who had recovered from COVID-19. CDR3s leave out the opening cysteine and the closing phenylalanine or tryptophan. Fields, in order: CDR3 length, J gene, D gene, V gene, CDR3 protein. D genes are given only for firm matches.

>14|TRBJ2-7|TRBD2|TRBV19
ASSTRGTSDSYEQY
>13|TRBJ2-5|.|TRBV11-2
ASSWMGARQETQY
>14|TRBJ2-2|TRBD1|TRBV6-5
ASSYSGTGGAGELF
>14|TRBJ1-2|TRBD1|TRBV24-1
ATSDAGTERLYGYT
>10|TRBJ2-5|.|TRBV7-6
ASSQGGETQY
>12|TRBJ1-1|.|TRBV2
ASSEQAMNTEAF
>13|TRBJ1-2|TRBD1|TRBV7-8
ASSEQGALNYGYT
>11|TRBJ1-1|.|TRBV2
ASRRTVDTEAF
>11|TRBJ1-5|.|TRBV11-2
ASSLGGDQPQH
>13|TRBJ2-1|TRBD2|TRBV5-4
ASSLKREQYNEQF
>14|TRBJ2-4|.|TRBV28
ASSSSGKRAKNIQY
>14|TRBJ1-1|.|TRBV5-1
ASSLALQSVGTEAF
>14|TRBJ2-1|TRBD2|TRBV7-3
ASSAQTSGPANEQF
>13|TRBJ2-2|.|TRBV4-2
ASSQDAGGSGELF
>13|TRBJ2-2|TRBD1|TRBV6-5
ASRYRGLNTGELF
>10|TRBJ1-2|TRBD1|TRBV30
AVETGLYGYT
>14|TRBJ1-1|.|TRBV18
ASSPGATLSNTEAF
>14|TRBJ2-6|.|TRBV29-1
SVDSGSPSGANVLT